This TCR beta chain was identified during a study of CD8 T cells in ankylosing spondylitis. Quantitative molecular-barcoded 5'-RACE generated the TCR beta libraries. TCRdb used MiXCR to reprocess the 5' RACE reads, holding one entry per CDR3 protein. The table records about 540,000 distinct CDR3 sequences, about 12% of them present only once. Germline lookup yields CDR1 SEHNR and CDR2 FQNEAQ (reference sequence). Trimming removed 3 bases from V and 4 bases from J, with 9 bases in between. This CDR3 is built from 14 residues. With respect to this clonotype: Its antigen is as yet unknown.

Study-level findings and limits: As for the disease-linked clones, they showed a CD8+ phenotype and occurred at relatively low frequencies in peripheral blood. Existing reports had already noted some motif variants in reactive arthritis synovial fluid and blood. A motif in TCR beta, a set of eight or nine highly homologous variants, appeared characteristic of ankylosing spondylitis blood. Researchers reportedly found disease-linked clones significantly enriched in matched ankylosing spondylitis synovial fluid.

The sequence was obtained from a male donor with ankylosing spondylitis. The sample consisted of blood, either unsorted or a sorted T cell fraction (not recorded which). V gene TRBV7-9 combines with J gene TRBJ2-2; D not certain. CDR3 sequence (DNA): TGTGCCAGCAGCTTCGCTAGTCTCACCGGGGAGCTGTTTTTT. Encoded protein: CASSFASLTGELFF.